This TCR beta chain stems from a study of cytomegalovirus exposure and HLA in healthy donors. The CDR3 sequence is 18 residues long. Unmatched junction bases numbered 12, after V lost 7 bases and J lost 1 base. Per the germline V gene, CDR1 is GTSNPN and CDR2 is SVGIG (reference sequence). Study conclusions and caveats: Immune exposure information available was restricted to CMV serostatus.

The PCR had 60 Vbeta and 13 Jbeta primers. The data were produced by immunoSEQ multiplex PCR, yet TCRdb's version contains in-frame clones alone and is incomplete. The table has 75,000 to 100,000 clones, 60% to 75% seen once. Only a few counts were recorded for this clone. Antigen: not known. Sequencing was done on a sample of PBMCs. The chain employs TRBV30 and TRBJ2-4; the match to TRBD2 covers 14 bases. The clonotype comes from a female donor in good health and CMV-seropositive. For the CDR3, the DNA is TGTGCCTTTCAAGGTGGACTAGCGGGGGGCGGGGCCAAAAACATTCAGTACTTC. Residues: CAFQGGLAGGGAKNIQYF.